These T cell receptor beta chains were read from a single sample in a study of Ad26.COV2.S vaccination and SARS-CoV-2 variants. The protocol was immunoSEQ multiplex PCR, while the TCRdb copy is restricted to in-frame clones and leaves out a portion. The top ten clones hold roughly 3% of a sample with 200,000 to 300,000 clones, around 90% of them seen once. This sample comprised peripheral blood, obtained in a trial of Ad26.COV2.S vaccine versus placebo. The receptors were sampled from a person aged 18-60 years who received the Ad26.COV2.S COVID-19 vaccine or a placebo. Each CDR3 is given with its conserved first and last residue. Fields, in order: V gene, CDR3 length, J gene, D gene, clone size, CDR3 protein, CDR3 DNA. The D gene is left open where the match is weak. The size entry is marked missing in some rows and otherwise reads once, few, many or a size class.

TRBV4-1,12,TRBJ1-2,TRBD1,-,CASGQGDYGYTF,TGCGCCAGCGGACAGGGGGACTATGGCTACACCTTC
TRBV14,15,TRBJ2-2,TRBD1,-,CASRRTGAFTGELFF,TGTGCCAGCCGAAGGACAGGGGCCTTCACCGGGGAGCTGTTTTTT
TRBV7-6,14,TRBJ2-3,-,-,CASSLLVGADTQYF,TGTGCCAGCAGCTTATTAGTGGGGGCAGATACGCAGTATTTT
TRBV19,17,TRBJ1-2,-,-,CASSMRGQQPLIYGYTF,TGTGCCAGTAGTATGCGCGGGCAGCAACCATTGATCTATGGCTACACCTTC
TRBV7-9,16,TRBJ1-2,TRBD1,-,CASSLEGDRANYGYTF,TGTGCCAGCAGCTTAGAGGGGGACAGAGCTAACTATGGCTACACCTTC
TRBV3-1/TRBV3-2,15,TRBJ1-5,-,-,CASSQGTVVAQPQHF,TGTGCCAGCAGCCAAGGTACGGTCGTGGCTCAGCCCCAGCATTTT
TRBV9,16,TRBJ2-3,TRBD2,once,CASSSSGGAQTDTQYF,TGTGCCAGCAGCTCTAGCGGGGGGGCTCAAACAGATACGCAGTATTTT
TRBV2,14,TRBJ2-7,TRBD1,-,CASRTLQGFYEQYF,TGTGCCAGCAGGACGTTACAGGGGTTCTACGAGCAGTACTTC
TRBV6-5,15,TRBJ1-1,-,-,CASSYSIGRNTEAFF,TGTGCCAGCAGTTACTCGATCGGCCGGAACACTGAAGCTTTCTTT
TRBV6-1,15,TRBJ2-7,-,-,CASSEATGQFDEQYF,TGTGCCAGCAGTGAAGCGACCGGACAGTTCGACGAGCAGTACTTC
TRBV7-2,18,TRBJ2-5,TRBD2,-,CASSLLFGAGGNQETQYF,TGTGCCAGCAGCTTATTGTTTGGAGCGGGGGGGAACCAAGAGACCCAGTACTTC
TRBV27,17,TRBJ1-5,TRBD1,-,CASSSIGVTGGNQPQHF,TGTGCCAGCAGCTCTATCGGGGTGACAGGGGGCAATCAGCCCCAGCATTTT